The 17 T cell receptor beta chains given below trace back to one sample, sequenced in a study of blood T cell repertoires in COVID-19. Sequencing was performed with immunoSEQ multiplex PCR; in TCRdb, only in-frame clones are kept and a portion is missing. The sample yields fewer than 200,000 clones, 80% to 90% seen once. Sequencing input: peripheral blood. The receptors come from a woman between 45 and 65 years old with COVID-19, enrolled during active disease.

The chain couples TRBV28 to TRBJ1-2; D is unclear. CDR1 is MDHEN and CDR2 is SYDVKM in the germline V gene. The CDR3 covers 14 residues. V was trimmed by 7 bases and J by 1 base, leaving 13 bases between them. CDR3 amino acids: CASIPKRSNYGYTF. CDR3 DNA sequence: TGTGCCAGCATCCCGAAACGCAGTAACTATGGCTACACCTTC.

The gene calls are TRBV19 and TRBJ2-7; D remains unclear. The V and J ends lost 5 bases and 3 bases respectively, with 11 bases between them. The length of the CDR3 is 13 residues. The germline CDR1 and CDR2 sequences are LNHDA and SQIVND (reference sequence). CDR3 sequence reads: CASSEASGYEQYF. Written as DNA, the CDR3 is TGTGCCAGTAGTGAGGCGTCGGGCTACGAGCAGTACTTC.

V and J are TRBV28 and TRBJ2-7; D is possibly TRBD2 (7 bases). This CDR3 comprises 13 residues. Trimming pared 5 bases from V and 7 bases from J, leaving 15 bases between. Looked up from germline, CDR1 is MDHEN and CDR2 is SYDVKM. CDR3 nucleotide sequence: TGTGCCAGCAGTAGAGGGGGGGTGTGGGAGCAGTACTTC. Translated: CASSRGGVWEQYF.

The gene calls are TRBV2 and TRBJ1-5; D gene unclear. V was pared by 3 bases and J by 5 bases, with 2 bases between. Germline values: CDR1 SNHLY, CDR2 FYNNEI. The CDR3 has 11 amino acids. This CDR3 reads CASSDDQPQHF. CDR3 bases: TGTGCCAGCAGTGACGATCAGCCCCAGCATTTT. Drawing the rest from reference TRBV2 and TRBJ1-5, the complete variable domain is EPEVTQTPSHQVTQMGQEVILRCVPISNHLYFYWYRQILGQKVEFLVSFYNNEISEKSEIFDDQFSVERPDGSNFTLKIRSTKLEDSAMYFCASSDDQPQHFGDGTRLSIL.

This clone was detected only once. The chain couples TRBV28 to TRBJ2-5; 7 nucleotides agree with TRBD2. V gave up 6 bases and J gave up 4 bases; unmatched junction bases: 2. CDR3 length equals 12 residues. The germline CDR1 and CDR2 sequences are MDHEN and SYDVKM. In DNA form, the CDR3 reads TGTGCCAGCAGCAGGGAGGGAGAGACCCAGTACTTC. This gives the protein CASSREGETQYF.

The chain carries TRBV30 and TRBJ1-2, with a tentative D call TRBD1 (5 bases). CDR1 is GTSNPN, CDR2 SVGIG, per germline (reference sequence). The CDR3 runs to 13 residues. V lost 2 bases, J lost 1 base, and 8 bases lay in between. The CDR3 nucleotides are TGTGCCTGGAGTTCGACAGTTAACTATGGCTACACCTTC. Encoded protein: CAWSSTVNYGYTF.

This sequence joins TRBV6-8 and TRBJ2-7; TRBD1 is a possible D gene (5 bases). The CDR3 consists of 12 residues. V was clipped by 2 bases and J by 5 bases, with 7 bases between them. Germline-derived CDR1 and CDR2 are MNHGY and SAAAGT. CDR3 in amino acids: CASSYRGHEQYF. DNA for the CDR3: TGTGCCAGCAGTTACAGGGGCCACGAGCAGTACTTC.

The CDR3 DNA reads TGTGCCAGCAGTTACTCAACGGGTAGCAATCAGCCCCAGCATTTT. This sequence encodes CASSYSTGSNQPQHF. The rearrangement joins TRBV6-2 or TRBV6-3 to TRBJ1-5; D is ambiguous. CDR3 size: 15 residues. V was trimmed by 0 bases and J by 0 bases, leaving 6 bases between them. CDR1 is MNHEY, CDR2 SVGEGT, per germline.

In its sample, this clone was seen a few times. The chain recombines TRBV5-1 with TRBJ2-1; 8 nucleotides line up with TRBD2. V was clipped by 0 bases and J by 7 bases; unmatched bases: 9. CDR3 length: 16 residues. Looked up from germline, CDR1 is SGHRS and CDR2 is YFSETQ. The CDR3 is CASSLDTGGPRNEQFF. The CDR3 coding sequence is TGCGCCAGCAGCTTGGATACGGGGGGGCCACGGAATGAGCAGTTCTTC.

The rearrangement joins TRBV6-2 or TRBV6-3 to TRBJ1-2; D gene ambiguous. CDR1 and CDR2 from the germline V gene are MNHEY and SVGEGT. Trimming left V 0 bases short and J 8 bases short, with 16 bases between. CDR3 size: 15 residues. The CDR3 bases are TGTGCCAGCAGTTACTCCCCAGGAGGCCTCGAGGGCTACACCTTC. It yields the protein CASSYSPGGLEGYTF.

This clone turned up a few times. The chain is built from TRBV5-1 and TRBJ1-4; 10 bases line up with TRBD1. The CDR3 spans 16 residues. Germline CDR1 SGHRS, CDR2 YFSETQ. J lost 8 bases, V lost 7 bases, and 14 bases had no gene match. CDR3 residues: CASQTSGQGIREKLFF. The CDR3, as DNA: TGCGCCAGCCAAACTTCGGGACAGGGGATTAGGGAAAAACTGTTTTTT. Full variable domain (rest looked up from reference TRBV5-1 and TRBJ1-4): KAGVTQTPRYLIKTRGQQVTLSCSPISGHRSVSWYQQTPGQGLQFLFEYFSETQRNKGNFPGRFSGRQFSNSRSEMNVSTLELGDSALYLCASQTSGQGIREKLFFGSGTQLSVL.

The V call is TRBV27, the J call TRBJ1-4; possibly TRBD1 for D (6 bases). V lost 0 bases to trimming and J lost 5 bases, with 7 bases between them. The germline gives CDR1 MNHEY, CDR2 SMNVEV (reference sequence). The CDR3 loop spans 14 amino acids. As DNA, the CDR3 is TGTGCCAGCAGTTTATCCGACAGGAATGAAAAACTGTTTTTT. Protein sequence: CASSLSDRNEKLFF.

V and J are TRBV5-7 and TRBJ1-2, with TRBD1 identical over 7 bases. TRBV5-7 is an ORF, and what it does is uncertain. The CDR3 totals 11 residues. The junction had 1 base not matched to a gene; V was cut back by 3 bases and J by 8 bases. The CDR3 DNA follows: TGTGCCAGCAGCTCGACAGGGGGCTACACCTTC. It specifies CASSSTGGYTF.

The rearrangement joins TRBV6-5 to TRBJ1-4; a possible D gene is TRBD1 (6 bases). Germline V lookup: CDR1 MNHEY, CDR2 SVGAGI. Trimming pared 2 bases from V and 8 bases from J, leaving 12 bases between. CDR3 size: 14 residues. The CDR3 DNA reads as TGTGCCAGCAGTTACAACAGGGTTATGGAAAAACTGTTTTTT. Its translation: CASSYNRVMEKLFF.

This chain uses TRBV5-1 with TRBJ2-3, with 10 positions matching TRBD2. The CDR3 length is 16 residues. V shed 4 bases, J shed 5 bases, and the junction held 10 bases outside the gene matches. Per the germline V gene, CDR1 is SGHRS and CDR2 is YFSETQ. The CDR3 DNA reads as TGCGCCAGCAGCGTAACTAGCGGGGCGATGGGAGATACGCAGTATTTT. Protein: CASSVTSGAMGDTQYF.

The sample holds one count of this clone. The CDR3 coding sequence is TGTGCCAGCAGTCCCCAAGGACAGCGTAGCACTGAAGCTTTCTTT. Its protein product is CASSPQGQRSTEAFF. The chain has TRBV28 and TRBJ1-1; tentatively, D is TRBD1 (6 bases). The CDR3 is made up of 15 amino acids. Germline CDR1 and CDR2: MDHEN and SYDVKM. V was clipped by 5 bases and J by 4 bases, with 17 bases between them.

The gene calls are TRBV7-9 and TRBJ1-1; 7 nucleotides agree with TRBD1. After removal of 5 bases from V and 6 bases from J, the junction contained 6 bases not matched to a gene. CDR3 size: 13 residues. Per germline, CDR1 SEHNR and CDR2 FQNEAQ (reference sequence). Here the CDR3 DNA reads TGTGCCAGCAGCCCCCGGGACAGCCCTGAAGCTTTCTTT. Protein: CASSPRDSPEAFF.